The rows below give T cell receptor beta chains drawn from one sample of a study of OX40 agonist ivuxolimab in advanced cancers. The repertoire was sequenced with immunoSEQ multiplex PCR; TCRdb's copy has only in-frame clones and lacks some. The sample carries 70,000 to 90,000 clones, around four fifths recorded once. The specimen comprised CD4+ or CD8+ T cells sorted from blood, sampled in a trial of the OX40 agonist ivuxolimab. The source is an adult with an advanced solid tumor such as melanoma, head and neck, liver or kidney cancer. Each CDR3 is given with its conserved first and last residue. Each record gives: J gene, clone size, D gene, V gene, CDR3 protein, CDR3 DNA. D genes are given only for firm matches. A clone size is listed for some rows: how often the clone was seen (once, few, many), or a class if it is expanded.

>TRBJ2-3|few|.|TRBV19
CASSGGGEGHPSTDTQYF
TGTGCCAGTAGTGGAGGCGGAGAAGGTCACCCTAGCACAGATACGCAGTATTTT
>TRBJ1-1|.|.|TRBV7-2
CASSASVNTEAFF
TGTGCCAGCAGCGCATCAGTGAACACTGAAGCTTTCTTT
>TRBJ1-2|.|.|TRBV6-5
CASSSMGGYTF
TGTGCCAGCAGTAGTATGGGCGGCTACACCTTC
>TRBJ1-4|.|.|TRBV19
CASSSSADPEKLFF
TGTGCCAGTAGTTCGTCTGCTGATCCTGAAAAACTGTTTTTT
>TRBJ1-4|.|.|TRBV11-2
CASSPHSDNEKLFF
TGTGCCAGCAGTCCCCACAGCGATAATGAAAAACTGTTTTTT
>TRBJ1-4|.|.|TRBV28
CASSLVRLEKLFF
TGTGCCAGCAGTTTAGTTCGTCTTGAAAAACTGTTTTTT
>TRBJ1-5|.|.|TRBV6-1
CASSDLGAQHF
TGTGCCAGCAGTGATCTGGGTGCCCAGCATTTT
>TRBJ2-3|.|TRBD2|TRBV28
CASSPGGAGLDTQYF
TGTGCCAGCAGCCCGGGGGGTGCGGGGCTAGATACGCAGTATTTT
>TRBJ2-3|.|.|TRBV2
CASSPLADTQYF
TGTGCCAGCAGTCCACTAGCAGATACGCAGTATTTT
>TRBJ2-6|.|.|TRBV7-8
CASRVGRGNSARKGANVLTF
TGTGCCAGCAGAGTAGGACGGGGAAACAGTGCTAGGAAAGGGGCCAACGTCCTGACTTTC